This TCR beta chain originates from a study of blood T cell repertoires in COVID-19. Study-level background: PBMCs, B-cell-depleted T cells, or T cells were the source of the cDNA or gDNA that made up the material.

Original analysis: The assay estimated nucleated cells by amplifying reference gene primers. Profiled with immunoSEQ multiplex PCR; TCRdb holds only in-frame clones, not every one. The V and J calls and the clone size are those of that table, but D and trimming were determined from the DNA. In the table there are about 230,000 clones, around 83% of which are singletons. This receptor was obtained from a man older than 75 with acute or convalescent COVID-19. Sequences were obtained from peripheral blood.

The CDR3, as DNA: TGTGCCAGCAGTCGCGGGGGTGCACACAATGAGCAGTTCTTC. This translates into CASSRGGAHNEQFF. The chain carries TRBV6-2 or TRBV6-3 and TRBJ2-1; TRBD2 matches 7 bases. V was clipped by 5 bases and J by 5 bases; unmatched bases: 6. CDR3 length: 14 amino acids. The germline CDR1 and CDR2 sequences are MNHEY and SVGEGT.